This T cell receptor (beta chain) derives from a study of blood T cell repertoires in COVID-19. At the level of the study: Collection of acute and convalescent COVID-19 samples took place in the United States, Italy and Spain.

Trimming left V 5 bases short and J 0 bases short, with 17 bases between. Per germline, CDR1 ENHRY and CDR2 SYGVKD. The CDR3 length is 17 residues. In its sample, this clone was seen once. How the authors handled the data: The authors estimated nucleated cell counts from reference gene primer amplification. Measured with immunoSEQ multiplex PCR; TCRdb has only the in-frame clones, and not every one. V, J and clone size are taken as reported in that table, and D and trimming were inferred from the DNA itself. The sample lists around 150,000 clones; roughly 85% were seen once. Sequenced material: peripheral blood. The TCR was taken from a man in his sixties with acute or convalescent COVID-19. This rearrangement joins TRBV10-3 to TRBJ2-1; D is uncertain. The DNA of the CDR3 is TGTGCCATCAGTAACCCCTCGGTGGAGAGCTCCTACAATGAGCAGTTCTTC. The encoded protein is CAISNPSVESSYNEQFF.